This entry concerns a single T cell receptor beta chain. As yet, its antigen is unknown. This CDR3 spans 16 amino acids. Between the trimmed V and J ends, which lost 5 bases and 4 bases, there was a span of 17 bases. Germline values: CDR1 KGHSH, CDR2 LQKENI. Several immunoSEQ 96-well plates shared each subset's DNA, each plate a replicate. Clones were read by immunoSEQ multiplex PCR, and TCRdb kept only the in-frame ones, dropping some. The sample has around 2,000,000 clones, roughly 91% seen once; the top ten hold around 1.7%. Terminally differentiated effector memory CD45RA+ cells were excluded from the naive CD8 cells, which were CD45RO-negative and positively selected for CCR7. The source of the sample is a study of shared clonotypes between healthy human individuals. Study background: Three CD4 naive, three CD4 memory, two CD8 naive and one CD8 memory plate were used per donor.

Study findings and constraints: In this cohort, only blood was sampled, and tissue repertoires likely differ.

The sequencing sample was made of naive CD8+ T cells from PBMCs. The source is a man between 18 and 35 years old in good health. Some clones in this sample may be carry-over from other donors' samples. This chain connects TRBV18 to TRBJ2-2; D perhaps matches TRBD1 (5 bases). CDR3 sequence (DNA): TGTGCCAGCTCAGCGTCCCTTTCAGGGATCACCGGGGAGCTGTTTTTT. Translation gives CASSASLSGITGELFF.